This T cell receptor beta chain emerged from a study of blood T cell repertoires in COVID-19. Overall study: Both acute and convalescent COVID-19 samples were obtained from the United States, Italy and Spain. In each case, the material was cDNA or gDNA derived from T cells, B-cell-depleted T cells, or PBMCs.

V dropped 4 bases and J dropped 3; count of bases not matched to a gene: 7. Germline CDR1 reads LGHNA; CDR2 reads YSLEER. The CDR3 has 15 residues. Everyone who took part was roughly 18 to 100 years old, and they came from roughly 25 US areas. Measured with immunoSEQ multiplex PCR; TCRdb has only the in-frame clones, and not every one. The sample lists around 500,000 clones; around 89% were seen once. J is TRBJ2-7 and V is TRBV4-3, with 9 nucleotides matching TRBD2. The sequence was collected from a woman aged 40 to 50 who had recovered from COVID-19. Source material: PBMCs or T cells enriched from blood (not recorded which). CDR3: CASSPRLAEDYEQYF. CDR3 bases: TGCGCCAGCAGCCCCCGACTAGCGGAAGACTACGAGCAGTACTTC.